What follows are 32 T cell receptor beta chains derived from one specimen sequenced in a study of T cells in Graves' hyperthyroidism and ophthalmopathy. Amplification of TCR beta CDR3 regions used RNA as the template. Researchers ran a first-round RT-PCR on the TCR CDR3 using the HTBI primer set. TCRdb itself ran the multiplex PCR reads through MiXCR, one entry per CDR3 protein. The repertoire holds approximately 570,000 distinct CDR3 sequences, 20% seen once, with roughly 47% in the top ten. Source material: blood. The receptors were sampled from a man aged 40-49 years with Graves' ophthalmopathy.

The chain carries TRBV6-1 and TRBJ2-5; 9 positions agree with TRBD1. The CDR3 loop spans 14 amino acids. Germline values: CDR1 MNHNS, CDR2 SASEGT. V shed 4 bases and J 2 bases; nucleotides not matched to a gene: 2. In DNA form, the CDR3 reads TGTGCCAGCAGTGGACAGGGGGGACAAGAGACCCAGTACTTC. This encodes CASSGQGGQETQYF.

This clonotype was recorded many times. The V call is TRBV5-1, the J call TRBJ2-5; D gene uncertain. Deletions cut 2 bases from V and 1 base from J, with 12 bases between. The V gene's germline CDR1 is SGHRS and CDR2 YFSETQ. There are 15 residues in the CDR3. CDR3 sequence reads: CASSFTPTPQETQYF. CDR3 coding DNA: TGCGCCAGCAGCTTCACTCCGACCCCCCAAGAGACCCAGTACTTC.

The rearrangement links TRBV27 to TRBJ1-2; D is perhaps TRBD1 (6 bases). V was cut by 6 bases and J by 4 bases, with 18 bases left in between. The CDR3 covers 15 residues. Germline V gives CDR1 MNHEY, CDR2 SMNVEV (reference sequence). The CDR3: CASSLRPGHTYGYTF. CDR3 DNA sequence: TGTGCCAGCAGCCTGCGTCCGGGACACACCTATGGCTACACCTTC.

J is TRBJ2-1 and V is TRBV20-1; D is possibly TRBD2 (5 bases). The germline V and J ends were trimmed by 1 base and 2 bases, with 15 bases remaining between them. Germline V gene sequence: CDR1 DFQATT, CDR2 SNEGSKA (reference sequence). The CDR3 has 16 residues. The CDR3 nucleotides are TGCAGTGCTAGAGTCTCGCCCGGGAAAACCTACAATGAGCAGTTCTTC. Its translation is CSARVSPGKTYNEQFF.

This clonotype showed up just a few times. The rearrangement links TRBV6-1 to TRBJ1-1; D gene unclear. Trimming pared 5 bases from V and 1 base from J, leaving 11 bases between. The length of the CDR3 is 14 residues. Germline assignment: CDR1 MNHNS and CDR2 SASEGT. For the CDR3, the DNA is TGTGCCAGCAGTTCCCTGACTCCGAACACTGAAGCTTTCTTT. Amino acids: CASSSLTPNTEAFF.

The chain is built from TRBV28 and TRBJ1-4; TRBD1 is a possible D gene (5 bases). Trimming pared 4 bases from V and 5 bases from J, leaving 11 bases between. CDR1 and CDR2 (germline): MDHEN, SYDVKM. The CDR3 contains 14 residues. CDR3 loop: CASSSTAPNEKLFF. CDR3 in DNA: TGTGCCAGCAGTTCGACAGCTCCAAATGAAAAACTGTTTTTT.

This clonotype was seen only a few times. DNA of the CDR3: TGTGCCAGCAGCTTACAGGTTAATAGCAATCAGCCCCAGCATTTT. Its protein product is CASSLQVNSNQPQHF. The chain recombines TRBV28 with TRBJ1-5; a possible D gene is TRBD1 (5 bases). Trimming took off 6 bases at V and 0 bases at J, with 12 bases between the two ends. The CDR3 spans 15 residues. Germline-derived CDR1 and CDR2 are MDHEN and SYDVKM.

This clonotype was observed many times. The chain is built from TRBV12-3 or TRBV12-4 and TRBJ2-2; 7 nucleotides agree with TRBD2. Trimming removed 8 bases from V and 2 bases from J; junction bases left unmatched: 2. The CDR3 has 13 amino acids. In nucleotides, the CDR3 is TGTGCCAGCGGGAGGGCCAACACCGGGGAGCTGTTTTTT. Its translation: CASGRANTGELFF.

The J gene is TRBJ2-7, the V gene TRBV10-1, with 9 bases matching TRBD1. The CDR3 runs to 14 residues. CDR1 and CDR2 from the germline V gene are WNHNN and SYGVQD (reference sequence). V lost 5 bases, J lost 6 bases, and 8 bases stayed unmatched. The CDR3 bases are TGCGCCAGCAGTTCGGCCGGGACAGGGATCGAGCAGTACTTC. The encoded protein is CASSSAGTGIEQYF.

The chain joins TRBV5-1 to TRBJ2-1; weak D call: TRBD2 (6 bases). The CDR3 sequence is 14 residues long. CDR1 and CDR2 from the germline V gene are SGHRS and YFSETQ. Deletions cut 3 bases from V and 7 bases from J, with 14 bases between. The CDR3: CASSSSRDSNEQFF. The CDR3 region has the DNA TGCGCCAGCAGCTCCTCCCGGGACTCTAATGAGCAGTTCTTC. The full variable domain, completed using reference TRBV5-1 and TRBJ2-1, is KAGVTQTPRYLIKTRGQQVTLSCSPISGHRSVSWYQQTPGQGLQFLFEYFSETQRNKGNFPGRFSGRQFSNSRSEMNVSTLELGDSALYLCASSSSRDSNEQFFGPGTRLTVL.

This sequence joins TRBV7-3 and TRBJ2-7; 9 bases line up with TRBD1. This CDR3 comprises 15 residues. CDR1 is SGHTA, CDR2 FQGTGA, per germline. V shed 4 bases and J 6 bases; nucleotides not matched to a gene: 10. CDR3 DNA sequence: TGTGCCAGCAGCTCGGGACAGGGTTTTTTACGCGAGCAGTACTTC. It codes for CASSSGQGFLREQYF.

J is TRBJ1-1 and V is TRBV7-9; D ambiguous. V dropped 5 bases and J dropped 3 bases, with 13 bases sitting between them. Per the germline V gene, CDR1 is SEHNR and CDR2 is FQNEAQ (reference sequence). This CDR3 is built from 14 residues. The CDR3, as DNA: TGTGCCAGCAGCCCCCCCGAGTGGGACACTGAAGCTTTCTTT. Translation gives CASSPPEWDTEAFF.

This clonotype occurred many times. The gene calls are TRBV7-2 and TRBJ2-1, with D perhaps matching TRBD1 (5 bases). The CDR3 spans 14 residues. Germline V gives CDR1 SGHTA, CDR2 FQGNSA. V lost 7 bases and J lost 6, with 16 bases in between. In nucleotides, the CDR3 is TGTGCCAGCAAATTGCAGGGCTTGCGCAATGAGCAGTTCTTC. Translating it yields CASKLQGLRNEQFF.

This clonotype was counted between two and nine times. The chain links TRBV7-9 to TRBJ2-2, with 8 nucleotides matching TRBD2. The ends lost 5 bases at V and 4 bases at J; junction bases unmatched: 9. Germline V gene lookup returns CDR1 SEHNR and CDR2 FQNEAQ (reference sequence). This CDR3 is built from 16 residues. CDR3 DNA: TGTGCCAGCAGCCAGCTCGGCGGGGGGCTCACCGGGGAGCTGTTTTTT. It yields the protein CASSQLGGGLTGELFF.

This clonotype was observed at least ten times. The chain has TRBV5-4 and TRBJ2-5, with a possible D match to TRBD2 (6 bases). The CDR3 has 15 amino acids. V was clipped by 4 bases and J by 2 bases, with 15 bases between them. Germline CDR1 is SGHNT and CDR2 is YYREEE (reference sequence). The CDR3 region has the DNA TGTGCCAGCAGCCCAACAGCTGCGGGACAAGAGACCCAGTACTTC. Translating it yields CASSPTAAGQETQYF.

The J gene is TRBJ2-1, the V gene TRBV9; D is unresolved. The CDR3 is 14 amino acids. Germline V gene data show CDR1 as SGDLS and CDR2 as YYNGEE. Trimming removed 5 bases from V and 9 bases from J, with 18 bases in between. DNA of the CDR3: TGTGCCAGCAGTTTTGAGACGTCTATGGGTGAGCAGTTCTTC. Its protein is CASSFETSMGEQFF.

This sequence joins TRBV7-2 and TRBJ1-5; TRBD1 might be the D (6 bases). CDR3 length: 13 residues. The V and J ends lost 5 bases and 7 bases respectively, with 12 bases between them. Germline CDR1 is SGHTA and CDR2 is FQGNSA. The CDR3 protein is CASSTGREQPQHF. CDR3 in DNA: TGTGCCAGCAGCACAGGGAGGGAGCAGCCCCAGCATTTT.

This clonotype was counted between two and nine times. Germline is not matched at one junction end, which may reflect a read error. V and J are TRBV3-1 and TRBJ2-3; D is perhaps TRBD2 (6 bases). The CDR3 contains 13 residues. Germline CDR1 LGHDT, CDR2 YNNKEL (reference sequence). Written as DNA, the CDR3 is TGTGCCAACAGCCGCGGGACCGACGGTACGCAGTATTTT. This gives the protein CANSRGTDGTQYF.

A few counts support this clonotype. Here the CDR3 DNA reads TGCAGTGCTAGAGATAAAGTCGGGACAGGGGTAAACTACAATGAGCAGTTCTTC. Protein sequence: CSARDKVGTGVNYNEQFF. This chain uses TRBV20-1 with TRBJ2-1; TRBD1 matches at 10 bases. Per germline, CDR1 DFQATT and CDR2 SNEGSKA (reference sequence). V was clipped by 0 bases and J by 3 bases; unmatched bases: 11. CDR3 size: 18 residues.

In this sample, this clonotype turned up a few times. The rearrangement joins TRBV5-6 to TRBJ1-5; no clear D. Germline V gives CDR1 SGHDT, CDR2 YYEEEE. V lost 3 bases and J lost 0, with 10 bases in between. The CDR3 sequence is 15 residues long. The CDR3 DNA sequence: TGTGCCAGCAGCTCGGGCGTAGATAGCAATCAGCCCCAGCATTTT. Protein: CASSSGVDSNQPQHF.

This chain links TRBV30 with TRBJ2-7; D remains unclear. Germline CDR1 GTSNPN, CDR2 SVGIG (reference sequence). The V end lost 3 bases, the J end lost 2 bases, and 14 bases lay between the germline ends. The CDR3 spans 14 residues. CDR3 coding DNA: TGTGCCTGGAGGGAAAAGTCGCACCCCTACGAGCAGTACTTC. Translating gives CAWREKSHPYEQYF.

This clonotype appeared once. It is unclear where the CDR3 begins or ends on the DNA, so no DNA is shown, and the CDR3 is as TCRdb lists it. The chain has TRBV30 and TRBJ2-5; the DNA was not used to check the table's D call, TRBD1. Termini included, the CDR3 measures 15 amino acids. In germline, CDR1 is GTSNPN, CDR2 SVGIG (reference sequence). The CDR3 is CAWSVGGGARETQHF.

The V gene is TRBV5-5, the J gene TRBJ1-1; the D is unclear. The CDR3 spans 14 residues. Germline-derived CDR1 and CDR2 are SGHKS and YYEKEE (reference sequence). Between the trimmed V and J ends, which lost 2 bases and 1 base, there was a span of 9 bases. Written as DNA, the CDR3 is TGTGCCAGCAGCTTCCCCCAGGCGAACACTGAAGCTTTCTTT. It yields the protein CASSFPQANTEAFF.

This clonotype was counted ten times or more. The gene calls are TRBV30 and TRBJ2-5; 8 bases agree with TRBD1. Germline V gene lookup returns CDR1 GTSNPN and CDR2 SVGIG (reference sequence). CDR3 length equals 13 residues. The ends lost 3 bases at V and 4 bases at J; junction bases unmatched: 4. The DNA of the CDR3 is TGTGCCTGGAGGGACAGGGTGAGAGAGACCCAGTACTTC. Translated, it gives CAWRDRVRETQYF.

Worth noting for this clonotype: A much larger clone lies one base from this, so it may be a read error. This chain connects TRBV3-1 to TRBJ2-7, with D unresolved. The CDR3 contains 12 residues. Between the trimmed V and J ends, which lost 3 bases and 4 bases, there was a span of 7 bases. Germline V gene lookup returns CDR1 LGHDT and CDR2 YNNKEL (reference sequence). For the CDR3, the DNA is TGTGCCAGCAGCCAGCGTAGTTACGAGCAGTACTTC. Its protein product is CASSQRSYEQYF.

This clonotype was picked up many times. The V call is TRBV12-3 or TRBV12-4, the J call TRBJ2-2; D ambiguous. The CDR3 totals 14 residues. V was cut by 6 bases and J by 4 bases, with 12 bases left in between. The CDR3 DNA follows: TGTGCCAGCAGCCCCTCCCGCTTCACCGGGGAGCTGTTTTTT. Translated: CASSPSRFTGELFF.

The genes are TRBV5-1 and TRBJ2-1; D is undetermined. V lost 0 bases and J 0 bases, leaving 10 bases between the germline ends. This CDR3 spans 16 amino acids. Germline V CDR1 and CDR2: SGHRS, YFSETQ. CDR3 sequence: CASSLARSSSYNEQFF. The CDR3, as DNA: TGCGCCAGCAGCTTGGCACGGTCGAGCTCCTACAATGAGCAGTTCTTC. The full variable domain, rest sourced from reference TRBV5-1 and TRBJ2-1, is KAGVTQTPRYLIKTRGQQVTLSCSPISGHRSVSWYQQTPGQGLQFLFEYFSETQRNKGNFPGRFSGRQFSNSRSEMNVSTLELGDSALYLCASSLARSSSYNEQFFGPGTRLTVL.

Concerning this clonotype itself: Being one base from a much bigger clone, this may be a read error. This chain uses TRBV27 with TRBJ1-2; 9 nucleotides align to TRBD1. The germline V gene has CDR1 MNHEY and CDR2 SMNVEV (reference sequence). This CDR3 has 14 amino acids. The DNA of the CDR3 is TGTGTCAGCAGTTCGACAGGGGGTGGCTATGGCTACACCTTC. Protein sequence: CVSSSTGGGYGYTF.

The V and J genes are TRBV11-1 and TRBJ1-2; D is undetermined. With 2 bases removed from V and 8 bases from J, the gap between germline ends came to 12 bases. CDR1 is SGHAT, CDR2 FQDESV, per germline (reference sequence). The CDR3 consists of 13 residues. The DNA for the CDR3 is TGTGCCAGCAGCTTATTTCAGAGTCAAGGCTACACCTTC. Protein product: CASSLFQSQGYTF.

The chain joins TRBV4-1 to TRBJ1-1; TRBD1 is a possible D gene (5 bases). The CDR3 extends over 18 amino acids. V was trimmed by 7 bases and J by 4 bases, leaving 28 bases between them. Germline V gives CDR1 MGHRA, CDR2 YSYEKL. The CDR3 coding sequence is TGCGCCAGCAACCACGTAACTTCCCCGGGCCTCCAGGGCACTGAAGCTTTCTTT. Its protein is CASNHVTSPGLQGTEAFF.

This clonotype has a count of ten or more. The gene calls are TRBV12-3 or TRBV12-4 and TRBJ2-3; D is undetermined. V was clipped by 2 bases and J by 2 bases, with 11 bases between them. The CDR3 is made up of 15 amino acids. CDR3 protein: CASSLRAGNTDTQYF. The CDR3 coding sequence is TGTGCCAGCAGTTTAAGGGCAGGAAACACAGATACGCAGTATTTT.

In this sample, this clonotype turned up many times. This chain uses TRBV7-8 with TRBJ2-7; TRBD1 agrees at 9 bases. Germline V gives CDR1 SGHVS, CDR2 FQNEAQ. This CDR3 has 13 residues. V trimming: 5 bases; J trimming: 6 bases; junction bases outside the gene matches: 5. The DNA of the CDR3 is TGTGCCAGCAGCCCGGACAGGGGTCGCGAGCAGTACTTC. Translated: CASSPDRGREQYF.